One sample yielded the 20 T cell receptor beta chains listed below, sequenced in a study of post-analysis software for immune sequencing data. Regarding the study as a whole: Patients had higher frequencies than controls of five TRBV segments, including TRBV5-6, TRBV5-1 and TRBV20-1.

Each TCR beta cDNA library carried unique molecular identifiers. TCRdb analysed the PCR reads with MiXCR anew, one entry per CDR3 protein. The sample holds roughly 430,000 distinct CDR3 sequences; more than 30% are singletons and the top ten take about 7.6%. These receptors have no known antigen. Sequenced input: blood. The receptors originated from a girl aged 2 to 9 with multiple sclerosis.

This clonotype was detected once. This chain uses TRBV6-1 with TRBJ1-6, with TRBD1 identical over 10 bases. The CDR3 has 19 residues. V gave up 6 bases and J gave up 10 bases; unmatched junction bases: 21. Germline values: CDR1 MNHNS, CDR2 SASEGT. Here the CDR3 reads CASRLPSQIAGTGVSPLHF. The CDR3, as DNA: TGTGCCAGCAGGCTGCCCTCCCAAATAGCCGGGACAGGGGTATCACCCCTCCACTTT.

This clonotype was detected only a few times. V is TRBV25-1 and J is TRBJ2-5; 9 bases line up with TRBD1. V trimming: 5 bases; J trimming: 0 bases; junction bases outside the gene matches: 7. CDR3 length equals 16 residues. The germline gives CDR1 MGHDK, CDR2 SYGVNS. CDR3: CASSPRTGAYQETQYF. DNA for the CDR3: TGTGCCAGCAGTCCCCGGACAGGGGCGTACCAAGAGACCCAGTACTTC.

This clonotype appeared many times. V and J are TRBV4-3 and TRBJ2-7, with 9 bases that match TRBD2. Germline V gene sequence: CDR1 LGHNA, CDR2 YSLEER. The CDR3 is made up of 15 amino acids. V gave up 3 bases and J gave up 5 bases; unmatched junction bases: 8. The CDR3 nucleotides are TGCGCCAGCAGCCACATAGCGGGAGAGTTTGACGAGCAGTACTTC. Translation: CASSHIAGEFDEQYF.

This clonotype showed up just a few times. The V gene is TRBV27, the J gene TRBJ1-5, with D possibly matching TRBD1 (6 bases). The length of the CDR3 is 13 residues. V shed 4 bases and J shed 8 bases, with 12 bases lying between them. CDR1 is MNHEY and CDR2 is SMNVEV in the germline V gene (reference sequence). The CDR3, as DNA: TGTGCCAGCAGTTACAGGGATTTGGAGCCCCAGCATTTT. Protein: CASSYRDLEPQHF.

The count of this clonotype is one. The chain combines TRBV2 with TRBJ2-1; the match to TRBD1 covers 8 bases. The CDR3 sequence is 19 residues long. Germline-derived CDR1 and CDR2 are SNHLY and FYNNEI. The ends lost 2 bases at V and 3 bases at J; junction bases unmatched: 15. The CDR3 spells CASSEPQGARIRYYNEQFF. In DNA, the CDR3 is TGTGCCAGCAGTGAACCGCAGGGGGCTAGAATCCGCTACTACAATGAGCAGTTCTTC. The complete variable domain, with remaining parts taken from reference TRBV2 and TRBJ2-1, reads EPEVTQTPSHQVTQMGQEVILRCVPISNHLYFYWYRQILGQKVEFLVSFYNNEISEKSEIFDDQFSVERPDGSNFTLKIRSTKLEDSAMYFCASSEPQGARIRYYNEQFFGPGTRLTVL.

V gene TRBV28 combines with J gene TRBJ2-3; 7 positions agree with TRBD2. J gave up 7 bases and V 7 bases, and 11 bases lay outside the gene matches. Germline lookup yields CDR1 MDHEN and CDR2 SYDVKM. The CDR3 loop spans 14 amino acids. CDR3 nucleotides: TGTGCCAGCACCGAGGGGCGGGAGCTCAATACGCAGTATTTT. It codes for CASTEGRELNTQYF. Complete variable domain (other parts from reference TRBV28 and TRBJ2-3): DVKVTQSSRYLVKRTGEKVFLECVQDMDHENMFWYRQDPGLGLRLIYFSYDVKMKEKGDIPEGYSVSREKKERFSLILESASTNQTSMYLCASTEGRELNTQYFGPGTRLTVL.

A few counts support this clonotype. The CDR3 here is CASSLMGAQETQYF. CDR3 nucleotide sequence: TGTGCCAGCAGTTTAATGGGGGCTCAAGAGACCCAGTACTTC. The chain is built from TRBV12-3 or TRBV12-4 and TRBJ2-5; possibly TRBD1 for D (6 bases). Trimming shortened V by 2 bases and J by 2 bases, and 9 bases separated the two germline ends. The CDR3 is made up of 14 amino acids.

This clonotype was recorded a few times. The chain joins TRBV7-2 to TRBJ2-7, with TRBD1 matching over 7 bases. The ends lost 0 bases at V and 3 bases at J; junction bases unmatched: 5. The CDR3 has 15 amino acids. Germline values: CDR1 SGHTA, CDR2 FQGNSA. The CDR3 reads CASSLAPGQYYEQYF. The CDR3 region has the DNA TGTGCCAGCAGCTTAGCACCGGGACAGTACTACGAGCAGTACTTC.

The chain has TRBV20-1 and TRBJ2-1; TRBD2 is a possible D gene (5 bases). In germline, CDR1 is DFQATT, CDR2 SNEGSKA (reference sequence). CDR3 size: 14 residues. Trimming pared 0 bases from V and 5 bases from J, leaving 11 bases between. The CDR3 region is CSARDPGVDNEQFF. The CDR3 coding sequence is TGCAGTGCTAGAGATCCCGGGGTTGACAATGAGCAGTTCTTC.

This clonotype appeared once. The V call is TRBV7-2, the J call TRBJ2-3, with 13 bases matching TRBD2. Germline V gene lookup returns CDR1 SGHTA and CDR2 FQGNSA. CDR3 length: 17 amino acids. J lost 0 bases, V lost 0 bases, and 0 bases had no gene match. Here the CDR3 DNA reads TGTGCCAGCAGCTTAGCGGGACTAGCGGGGAGCACAGATACGCAGTATTTT. Translated, it gives CASSLAGLAGSTDTQYF.

V usage is TRBV12-3 or TRBV12-4 and J usage is TRBJ2-5; 11 positions match TRBD1. The J call may be in error: the DNA end matches TRBJ2-7 better. There are 16 residues in the CDR3. The CDR3 nucleotides are TGTGCCAGCACCGGGACAGGGGGGAACGGACGGCGCGAGCAGTACTTC. It specifies CASTGTGGNGRREQYF.

The CDR3 bases are TGCAGTGCTGGGGACAGGGGACCTTCCGAGGAAGCTTTCTTT. Encoded protein: CSAGDRGPSEEAFF. This rearrangement joins TRBV20-1 to TRBJ1-1, with 10 bases that match TRBD1. Germline trimming cut 5 bases from V and 8 bases from J; bases unmatched to any gene: 11. Germline CDR1 DFQATT, CDR2 SNEGSKA (reference sequence). The CDR3 has 14 residues.

This clonotype was seen a single time. The rearrangement links TRBV7-3 to TRBJ2-7; D assignment may be TRBD1 or TRBD2 (5 bases each). V lost 6 bases and J 2 bases, leaving 17 bases between the germline ends. Germline loops: CDR1 SGHTA, CDR2 FQGTGA. The CDR3 loop spans 15 amino acids. CDR3 residues: CASRITGTDAYEQYF. In DNA, the CDR3 is TGTGCCAGCAGAATTACCGGGACGGATGCCTACGAGCAGTACTTC.

The chain combines TRBV12-3 or TRBV12-4 with TRBJ2-3, with D perhaps TRBD2 (5 bases). V was clipped by 2 bases and J by 4 bases, with 22 bases between them. CDR3 length equals 18 residues. The DNA of the CDR3 is TGTGCCAGCAGTTTATTTGGCGCGGCGAGTTTGGGAGCAGATACGCAGTATTTT. Protein: CASSLFGAASLGADTQYF.

V usage is TRBV5-6 and J usage is TRBJ1-5; the D gene is possibly TRBD1 (6 bases). V lost 3 bases and J lost 6, with 16 bases in between. This CDR3 comprises 15 residues. Germline CDR1 and CDR2: SGHDT and YYEEEE. The CDR3 reads CASSYRARGGQPQHF. CDR3 sequence (DNA): TGTGCCAGCAGCTACCGGGCCCGAGGGGGTCAGCCCCAGCATTTT. The complete variable domain, with remaining parts taken from reference TRBV5-6 and TRBJ1-5, reads DAGVTQSPTHLIKTRGQQVTLRCSPKSGHDTVSWYQQALGQGPQFIFQYYEEEERQRGNFPDRFSGHQFPNYSSELNVNALLLGDSALYLCASSYRARGGQPQHFGDGTRLSIL.

This clonotype came up a few times. The chain is built from TRBV28 and TRBJ2-1, with D unclear. Germline V gene lookup returns CDR1 MDHEN and CDR2 SYDVKM. The CDR3 extends over 12 amino acids. The ends were cut back, 6 bases at V and 7 bases at J, with 10 bases in the middle. The CDR3, as DNA: TGTGCCAGCAGCCTCTCGCGGAATGAGCAGTTCTTC. Protein: CASSLSRNEQFF.

This clonotype showed up just once. V and J are TRBV7-8 and TRBJ2-1, with 8 bases identical to TRBD2. The CDR3 is 15 amino acids. With V trimmed by 5 bases and J by 4 bases, 7 bases remained unmatched. CDR1 is SGHVS, CDR2 FQNEAQ, per germline. Written as DNA, the CDR3 is TGTGCCAGCAGCCCGGGGGGGCGGGAGTACAATGAGCAGTTCTTC. Encoded protein: CASSPGGREYNEQFF.

V gene TRBV11-2 combines with J gene TRBJ2-1; 7 bases align to TRBD1. This CDR3 is 15 amino acids long. Losses at the gene ends were 5 bases for V and 3 bases for J; bases not matched to a gene: 7. Germline lookup yields CDR1 SGHAT and CDR2 FQNNGV. CDR3 loop: CASSPGTVGYNEQFF. The CDR3 coding sequence is TGTGCCAGCAGCCCCGGGACAGTGGGCTACAATGAGCAGTTCTTC.

This sequence joins TRBV5-1 and TRBJ1-1, with D possibly TRBD1 on 5 matching bases. Germline loops: CDR1 SGHRS, CDR2 YFSETQ. The CDR3 is 14 residues long. Between the trimmed V and J ends, which lost 0 bases and 8 bases, there was a span of 14 bases. The CDR3 region has the DNA TGCGCCAGCAGCTTGGACGGGCTGGGGCACGAAGCTTTCTTT. This gives the protein CASSLDGLGHEAFF.

In its sample, this clonotype was seen a few times. The V call is TRBV27, the J call TRBJ2-3; TRBD2 aligns across 10 bases. Germline-derived CDR1 and CDR2 are MNHEY and SMNVEV (reference sequence). The J segment lost 1 base and the V segment lost 2 bases, leaving 3 bases of the junction unmatched. The CDR3 loop spans 16 amino acids. The CDR3 spells CASSLLTSGGTDTQYF. CDR3 DNA: TGTGCCAGCAGTTTACTTACTAGCGGGGGCACAGATACGCAGTATTTT.